These T cell receptor beta chains were read from a single sample in a study of glioma-infiltrating T cells after dendritic cell vaccination. This table comes from immunoSEQ multiplex PCR, and its TCRdb copy is limited to in-frame clones, with some not included. The table lists tens of thousands of clones, around 90% of them singletons. Sequencing used blood, obtained after dendritic cell vaccination. These receptors were collected from a human donor with glioblastoma. CDR3s include the opening cysteine and the closing phenylalanine or tryptophan. D genes are given only for firm matches. The size of a clone is reported for some rows only, either as once, few or many, or as a class for expanded clones.

v_gene,d_gene,j_gene,abundance,CDR3aa,CDR3nt
TRBV7-2,TRBD2,TRBJ2-4,-,CASSLASSGGKNIQYF,TGTGCCAGCAGCTTAGCCTCCAGCGGGGGAAAAAACATTCAGTACTTC
TRBV7-3,-,TRBJ2-3,-,CASSPGSTDTQYF,TGTGCCAGCAGCCCGGGGAGCACAGATACGCAGTATTTT
TRBV11-3,TRBD1,TRBJ2-1,-,CASTPLGQGADNEQFF,TGTGCCAGCACCCCACTGGGACAGGGGGCCGACAATGAGCAGTTCTTC
TRBV6-5,-,TRBJ1-1,-,CASTPAASLNTEAFF,TGTGCCAGCACCCCCGCGGCATCACTAAACACTGAAGCTTTCTTT
TRBV29-1,-,TRBJ1-1,few,CSAAGGTYTEAFF,TGCAGCGCCGCCGGGGGGACCTACACTGAAGCTTTCTTT
TRBV5-1,TRBD2,TRBJ2-5,-,CASSLSGGGGETQYF,TGCGCCAGCAGCCTCTCCGGGGGCGGGGGGGAGACCCAGTACTTC
TRBV7-9,TRBD1,TRBJ1-2,few,CASSPRDRVYGYTF,TGTGCCAGCAGCCCGCGGGACAGGGTTTATGGCTACACCTTC
TRBV7-9,-,TRBJ1-1,-,CASSLGGGETEAFF,TGTGCCAGCAGCCTCGGGGGGGGAGAGACTGAAGCTTTCTTT
TRBV19,TRBD2,TRBJ2-1,once,CASSIASSGAYNEQFF,TGTGCCAGTAGTATAGCGTCCAGCGGGGCCTACAATGAGCAGTTCTTC
TRBV7-8,TRBD2,TRBJ2-5,few,CASSDTSGGASETQYF,TGTGCCAGCAGCGACACTAGCGGGGGGGCCTCCGAGACCCAGTACTTC
TRBV6-6,TRBD2,TRBJ2-7,-,CASTTSGPYEQYF,TGTGCCAGCACCACTAGCGGTCCCTACGAGCAGTACTTC
TRBV27,-,TRBJ2-1,-,CASSLSSTGNNEQFF,TGTGCCAGCAGTTTATCCTCTACGGGAAACAATGAGCAGTTCTTC
TRBV5-8,TRBD1,TRBJ1-5,-,CASSLNRGYGQPQHF,TGTGCCAGCAGCTTAAACAGGGGATACGGACAGCCCCAGCATTTT